The 21 T cell receptor beta chains below were found in one sample sequenced in a study of CD8+ T cells in alopecia areata (dated by TCRdb to between 2017 and 2018). The sample's treatment or condition label is to be understood as: oral pan-JAK inhibitor, 5-10 mg twice daily. Receptor libraries were prepared by the immunoSEQ multiplex PCR assay. For TCR sequencing, RNA was extracted from every sample and reverse transcribed into cDNA to serve as template. TCRdb's version of the immuneACCESS table is confined to in-frame rearrangements and falls short of the full clone set. An unresolved V gene accounts for under half of the shortfall where checked; the remainder is of unknown origin. This sample holds approximately 100,000 clones; 50% to 60% were observed only once. Of the sample, roughly 15% falls within the top ten clones. Sample: CD8+ T cells sorted from blood, taken around week 55, from a patient treated with tofacitinib. All receptors derive from a human donor with alopecia areata.

The V gene is TRBV4-1, the J gene TRBJ1-5, with no clear D. The V and J ends lost 0 bases and 6 bases respectively, with 12 bases between them. The CDR3 contains 15 residues. Germline V lookup: CDR1 MGHRA, CDR2 YSYEKL. This CDR3 reads CASSQDATLGQPQHF. CDR3 coding DNA: TGCGCCAGCAGCCAAGACGCCACGTTAGGTCAGCCCCAGCATTTT.

The gene calls are TRBV6-1 and TRBJ2-7, with D unclear. The V and J ends lost 8 bases and 3 bases respectively, with 17 bases between them. The germline gives CDR1 MNHNS, CDR2 SASEGT. The CDR3 has 14 residues. Here the CDR3 reads CASAPLRPDYEQYF. The CDR3 DNA is TGTGCCAGCGCACCCCTCCGGCCTGACTACGAGCAGTACTTC.

CDR3 in DNA: TGTGCCAGCATGGCGGGACAGGGTCATCCCGGGGAGCTGTTTTTT. As protein: CASMAGQGHPGELFF. The chain employs TRBV2 and TRBJ2-2; 9 nucleotides match TRBD1. The junction had 9 bases not matched to a gene; V was cut back by 7 bases and J by 6 bases. The length of the CDR3 is 15 residues. The germline V gene has CDR1 SNHLY and CDR2 FYNNEI.

This clone appeared a single time. The chain employs TRBV29-1 and TRBJ2-7, with a possible D match to TRBD2 (5 bases). CDR1 SQVTM and CDR2 ANQGSEA come from the germline V gene. V was pared by 2 bases and J by 0 bases, with 14 bases between. This CDR3 is built from 15 residues. The CDR3 nucleotides read TGCAGCGTTGAAAGGCTGAGGGCAAGCTCCTACGAGCAGTACTTC. It is translated as CSVERLRASSYEQYF.

This rearrangement joins TRBV6-5 to TRBJ2-5, with D hard to call. Trimming took off 0 bases at V and 1 base at J, with 9 bases between the two ends. The CDR3 spans 15 residues. From germline, CDR1 is MNHEY and CDR2 SVGAGI. In nucleotides, the CDR3 is TGTGCCAGCAGTTACTCGGGGTCAGGCCAAGAGACCCAGTACTTC. Translating it yields CASSYSGSGQETQYF.

J is TRBJ2-5 and V is TRBV19; D is undetermined. The CDR3 totals 13 residues. Trimming stripped 5 bases from V and 5 bases from J, with 12 bases between. Germline-derived CDR1 and CDR2 are LNHDA and SQIVND (reference sequence). CDR3 sequence (DNA): TGTGCCAGTAGTGCCCCCCTTTCGGAGACCCAGTACTTC. The encoded protein is CASSAPLSETQYF.

This clone was detected only a few times. This chain joins TRBV30 and TRBJ2-2; D is perhaps TRBD2 (5 bases). Trimming removed 0 bases at V and 2 bases at J, with 13 bases between. The CDR3 contains 16 residues. CDR1 is GTSNPN and CDR2 is SVGIG in the germline V gene (reference sequence). DNA for the CDR3: TGTGCCTGGAGTGTGACCTCGGACTTAAACACCGGGGAGCTGTTTTTT. It is translated as CAWSVTSDLNTGELFF.

V is TRBV7-2 and J is TRBJ1-2; no firm D call. The CDR3 has 16 residues. Germline CDR1 is SGHTA and CDR2 is FQGNSA. Trimming took 3 bases from V and 1 from J, leaving 15 bases between them. CDR3 loop: CASSFQSPKINYGYTF. The CDR3 bases are TGTGCCAGCAGCTTCCAAAGTCCGAAGATTAACTATGGCTACACCTTC.

The chain links TRBV10-3 to TRBJ2-3; possibly TRBD2 for D (6 bases). Trimming stripped 4 bases from V and 2 bases from J, with 31 bases between. Germline lookup yields CDR1 ENHRY and CDR2 SYGVKD. This CDR3 region has 21 residues. The CDR3 DNA follows: TGTGCCATCAGTGCCCGAGGAGGGGCCCCGATTATATTCGGTCCCACAGATACGCAGTATTTT. It specifies CAISARGGAPIIFGPTDTQYF.

The chain has TRBV13 and TRBJ1-2; D ambiguous. Trimming pared 5 bases from V and 8 bases from J, leaving 12 bases between. Germline lookup yields CDR1 PRHDT and CDR2 FYEKMQ (reference sequence). This CDR3 has 12 residues. The CDR3 DNA reads as TGTGCCAGCAGCACAGAGTCTCAGGGCTACACCTTC. It is translated as CASSTESQGYTF.

This chain uses TRBV7-9 with TRBJ2-3; 14 nucleotides line up with TRBD2. CDR3 length: 16 residues. Trimming took 4 bases from V and 2 from J; bases not matched to a gene: 2. From germline, CDR1 is SEHNR and CDR2 FQNEAQ (reference sequence). CDR3 bases: TGTGCCAGCAGCTCGACTAGCGGGGGGGCCACAGATACGCAGTATTTT. It yields the protein CASSSTSGGATDTQYF.

Ten or more counts support this clone. The CDR3 is CASSEQSPEQYF. Here the CDR3 DNA reads TGTGCCAGCAGTGAACAGAGCCCCGAGCAGTACTTC. The chain combines TRBV2 with TRBJ2-7; unclear D gene. Germline lookup yields CDR1 SNHLY and CDR2 FYNNEI. Trimming took off 2 bases at V and 6 bases at J, with 8 bases between the two ends. This CDR3 is 12 amino acids long. The full variable domain, its missing parts supplied by reference TRBV2 and TRBJ2-7, is EPEVTQTPSHQVTQMGQEVILRCVPISNHLYFYWYRQILGQKVEFLVSFYNNEISEKSEIFDDQFSVERPDGSNFTLKIRSTKLEDSAMYFCASSEQSPEQYFGPGTRLTVT.

J is TRBJ2-1 and V is TRBV6-6, with TRBD2 matching 12 bases. The length of the CDR3 is 14 residues. Germline V gene lookup returns CDR1 MNHNY and CDR2 SVGAGI (reference sequence). V dropped 2 bases and J dropped 10; count of bases not matched to a gene: 3. In nucleotides, the CDR3 is TGTGCCAGCAGTTACACAGGACTAGCGGGAGAGCAGTTCTTC. This codes for CASSYTGLAGEQFF.

The rearrangement links TRBV19 to TRBJ1-2; D might be TRBD1 (6 bases). Germline V gene lookup returns CDR1 LNHDA and CDR2 SQIVND (reference sequence). CDR3 length equals 14 residues. V lost 5 bases, J lost 4 bases, and 14 bases lay in between. CDR3 sequence: CASSPGVGGYGYTF. In DNA, the CDR3 is TGTGCCAGTAGTCCCGGTGTAGGGGGCTATGGCTACACCTTC.

The chain is built from TRBV7-6 and TRBJ2-3; tentative D call: TRBD2 (7 bases). Germline CDR1 and CDR2: SGHVS and FNYEAQ. This CDR3 spans 15 amino acids. The V end was cut by 2 bases, the J end by 3 bases, with 12 bases between. The CDR3 is CASSLQRDNTDTQYF. In DNA, the CDR3 is TGTGCCAGCAGCTTACAGCGGGACAATACAGATACGCAGTATTTT.

The chain employs TRBV9 and TRBJ2-2; 11 nucleotides line up with TRBD2. Germline trimming cut 3 bases from V and 4 bases from J; bases unmatched to any gene: 2. Germline CDR1 is SGDLS and CDR2 is YYNGEE. The CDR3 is 15 residues long. This CDR3 is CASSGLAGSTGELFF. As DNA, the CDR3 is TGTGCCAGCAGCGGACTAGCGGGATCCACCGGGGAGCTGTTTTTT.

This clone was picked up a small number of times. One junction end does not reproduce the germline sequence, and a read error may be involved. The chain carries TRBV29-1 and TRBJ2-7; D is unclear. Per the germline V gene, CDR1 is SQVTM and CDR2 is ANQGSEA. This CDR3 comprises 11 residues. For the CDR3, the DNA is TGCAGCGCTGAACACTCCTACGAGCAGTACTTC. This translates into CSAEHSYEQYF.

This clone was detected a few times. V is TRBV29-1 and J is TRBJ2-5; TRBD2 matches 11 bases. This CDR3 comprises 18 residues. Unmatched junction bases numbered 15, after V lost 5 bases and J lost 1 base. Per germline, CDR1 SQVTM and CDR2 ANQGSEA. CDR3 DNA: TGCAGCGTTCCAATCCGTCGAAGTACTAGCGGGGGCCAAGAGACCCAGTACTTC. Its protein is CSVPIRRSTSGGQETQYF.

This clone was seen more than once but under ten times. The CDR3 sequence: CSVEGTDRGQFADTQYF. The CDR3 DNA reads as TGCAGCGTTGAAGGGACCGACAGGGGGCAGTTTGCAGATACGCAGTATTTT. This rearrangement joins TRBV29-1 to TRBJ2-3, with 10 bases matching TRBD1. The CDR3 has 17 amino acids. V gave up 1 base and J gave up 4 bases; unmatched junction bases: 11. The germline CDR1 and CDR2 sequences are SQVTM and ANQGSEA.

The gene calls are TRBV6-5 and TRBJ2-7; TRBD1 matches 7 bases. The germline V gene encodes CDR1 MNHEY and CDR2 SVGAGI. The CDR3 sequence is 15 residues long. J gave up 5 bases and V 4 bases, and 11 bases lay outside the gene matches. CDR3: CASSSVDRSFDEQYF. CDR3 DNA: TGTGCCAGCAGTTCCGTGGACAGGAGTTTCGACGAGCAGTACTTC.

This sequence joins TRBV27 and TRBJ2-5; 11 bases are a match to TRBD2. Trimming removed 3 bases from V and 5 bases from J; junction bases left unmatched: 8. The CDR3 is made up of 16 amino acids. Germline CDR1 and CDR2: MNHEY and SMNVEV (reference sequence). The CDR3 protein is CASSLYSGGAQETQYF. As DNA, the CDR3 is TGTGCCAGCAGTTTGTATAGCGGGGGGGCGCAGGAGACCCAGTACTTC.